This T cell receptor beta chain was obtained from a study of T cells after somatic rescue of genetic block. V was pared by 11 bases and J by 8 bases, with 11 bases of the junction left unmatched. Germline lookup yields CDR1 ENHRY and CDR2 SYGVKD. This CDR3 contains 12 residues. Libraries were prepared by immunoSEQ multiplex PCR; TCRdb keeps only in-frame clonotypes and omits some of them. The data contain 65,000 to 70,000 clones, 92% of them singletons. The specimen sequenced was peripheral blood mononuclear cells (PBMCs). The chain recombines TRBV10-3 with TRBJ1-2; 7 positions match TRBD1. This receptor was identified in a middle-aged man. The CDR3 DNA sequence: TGTGCCGCCTCCGGGACAGTGGAGGGCTACACCTTC. Its protein product is CAASGTVEGYTF.